A selection of T cell receptor beta chains follows, all from one sample in a study of T-cell reconstitution after alpha-beta-depleted transplantation in children. TCRdb fed the PCR reads into MiXCR, producing one record per CDR3 protein. This sample carries a few hundred thousand distinct CDR3 sequences, 20% to 30% of them seen once, and the ten largest clones take 30% to 40%. The source material was PBMCs, sampled before TCRalphabeta/CD19-depleted stem cell transplant. Source of these receptors: a boy in the first two years of life with Wiskott-Aldrich syndrome, due to receive a stem cell transplant. The CDR3 runs from the conserved cysteine through the conserved F or W. Fields, in order: V gene, D gene, J gene, clone size, CDR3 protein, CDR3 DNA. The D gene is left open where the match is weak. Size is stated for part of the rows, as once, few or many counts, or as a class when the clone is expanded.

>TRBV27|TRBD1|TRBJ1-5|-
CASSGPGQGFYSNQPQHF
TGTGCCAGCAGCGGCCCGGGACAGGGCTTTTATAGCAATCAGCCCCAGCATTTT
>TRBV7-2|-|TRBJ1-2|few
CASSLDRFYGYTF
TGTGCCAGCAGCTTGGACAGATTCTATGGCTACACCTTC
>TRBV10-3|TRBD1|TRBJ1-1|few
CAINRDRLNTEAFF
TGTGCCATCAACCGGGACAGGCTGAACACTGAAGCTTTCTTT
>TRBV20-1|-|TRBJ2-5|-
CSARDQEETQYF
TGCAGTGCTAGAGACCAAGAAGAGACCCAGTACTTC
>TRBV12-3/TRBV12-4|TRBD2|TRBJ2-1|-
CASSFGLAGTNEQFF
TGTGCCAGCAGTTTCGGACTAGCGGGAACAAATGAGCAGTTCTTC
>TRBV5-1|-|TRBJ2-1|-
CASSLVFPSRYNEQFF
TGCGCCAGCAGCTTGGTCTTTCCTTCTAGATACAATGAGCAGTTCTTC
>TRBV5-1|-|TRBJ1-1|-
CASSEHPNTEAFF
TGCGCCAGCAGCGAACACCCGAACACTGAAGCTTTCTTT
>TRBV21-1|-|TRBJ2-5|few
CASSNKGGF
TGTGCCAGCAGCAATAAGGGGGGGTTC
>TRBV20-1|TRBD2|TRBJ2-7|few
CSASLASGRNEQYF
TGCAGTGCTAGCTTGGCTAGCGGGAGGAACGAGCAGTACTTC
>TRBV6-2/TRBV6-3|-|TRBJ2-7|-
CASSSREAYEQYF
TGTGCCAGCAGCTCGAGGGAAGCCTACGAGCAGTACTTC
>TRBV5-1|TRBD1|TRBJ1-2|-
CASSPGQGGVSYGYTF
TGCGCCAGCAGCCCGGGACAGGGAGGAGTGAGCTATGGCTACACCTTC
>TRBV5-1|TRBD2|TRBJ2-5|few
CASSTSGEGETQYF
TGCGCCAGCAGTACTAGCGGAGAGGGAGAGACCCAGTACTTC
>TRBV2|-|TRBJ2-3|few
CASTGSWRTDTQYF
TGTGCCAGCACGGGGAGTTGGCGTACAGATACGCAGTATTTT
>TRBV7-2|-|TRBJ2-1|few
CASSLARASNEQFF
TGTGCCAGCAGCTTAGCGCGGGCAAGTAATGAGCAGTTCTTC
>TRBV4-1|-|TRBJ2-7|-
CASSQDGLSYEQYF
TGCGCCAGCAGCCAAGATGGTCTCTCCTACGAGCAGTACTTC
>TRBV5-1|-|TRBJ2-7|few
CASSLGARGTSYEQYF
TGCGCCAGCAGCTTGGGGGCCAGGGGAACCTCCTACGAGCAGTACTTC